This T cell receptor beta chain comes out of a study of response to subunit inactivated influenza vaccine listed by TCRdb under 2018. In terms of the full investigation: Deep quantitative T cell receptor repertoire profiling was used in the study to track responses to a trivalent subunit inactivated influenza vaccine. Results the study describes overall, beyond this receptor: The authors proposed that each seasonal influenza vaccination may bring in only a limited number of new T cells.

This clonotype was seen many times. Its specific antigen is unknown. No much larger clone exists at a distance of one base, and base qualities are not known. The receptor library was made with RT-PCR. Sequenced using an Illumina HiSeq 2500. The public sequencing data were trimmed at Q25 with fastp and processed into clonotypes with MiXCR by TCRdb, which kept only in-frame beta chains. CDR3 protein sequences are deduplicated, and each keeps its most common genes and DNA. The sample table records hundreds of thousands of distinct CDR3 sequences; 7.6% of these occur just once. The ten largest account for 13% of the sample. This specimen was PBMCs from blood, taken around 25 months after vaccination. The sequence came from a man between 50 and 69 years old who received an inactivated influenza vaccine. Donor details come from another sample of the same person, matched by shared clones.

This receptor has the CDR3 CASSSAPGGEPQHF. The nucleotide sequence is given as TGTGCCAGCAGCTCGGCGCCAGGGGGGGAGCCCCAGCATTTT. This chain joins TRBV11-2 to TRBJ1-5, with TRBD1 identical over 7 junction bases. The germline V and J ends show losses of 4 bases and 8 bases respectively, and no gene match explains 8 bases of the junction. The germline V gene supplies CDR1 SGHAT and CDR2 FQNNGV. The CDR3 sequence holds 14 residues, the cysteine and phenylalanine included. Here the CDR3 DNA is all that survives: 42 bases in frame from base 1.